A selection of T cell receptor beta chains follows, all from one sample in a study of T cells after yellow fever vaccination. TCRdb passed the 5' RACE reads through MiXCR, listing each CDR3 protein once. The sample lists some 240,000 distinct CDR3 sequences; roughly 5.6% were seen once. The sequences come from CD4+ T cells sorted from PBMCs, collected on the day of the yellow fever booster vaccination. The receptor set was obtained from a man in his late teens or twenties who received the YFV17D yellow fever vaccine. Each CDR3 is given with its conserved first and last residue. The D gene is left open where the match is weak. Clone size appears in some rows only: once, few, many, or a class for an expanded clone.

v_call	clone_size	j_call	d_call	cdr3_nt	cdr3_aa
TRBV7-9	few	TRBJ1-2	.	TGTGCCAGCAGCTTACAATCAGGTTTTCATGGCTACACCTTC	CASSLQSGFHGYTF
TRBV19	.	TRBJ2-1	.	TGTGCCAGTAGTATATTGGCAGGGGACTTAGGGAATGAGCAGTTCTTC	CASSILAGDLGNEQFF
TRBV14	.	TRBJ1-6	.	TGTGCCAGCAGCCAAGTCGGAGGTATATCTAATTCACCCCTCCACTTT	CASSQVGGISNSPLHF
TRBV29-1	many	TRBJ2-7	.	TGCAGCGTGCGAACTACAGCCTACGAGCAGTACTTC	CSVRTTAYEQYF
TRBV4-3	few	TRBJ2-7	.	TGCGCCAGCAGCCAAGAAGGGGACGTAAGCTCCTACGAGCAGTACTTC	CASSQEGDVSSYEQYF
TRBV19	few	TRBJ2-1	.	TGTGCCAGTAGTACGTTGGGGGAAGGGCCTAATGAGCAGTTCTTC	CASSTLGEGPNEQFF
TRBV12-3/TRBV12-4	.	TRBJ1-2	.	TGTGCCAGCAGTTTGTCAGGACGCGCCTTAGGCTACACCTTC	CASSLSGRALGYTF
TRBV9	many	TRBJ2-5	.	TGTGCCAGCAGCGTAGGGGGGAACCAAGAGACCCAGTACTTC	CASSVGGNQETQYF
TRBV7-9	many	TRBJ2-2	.	TGTGCCAGCAGCCCCCGTGAGCTGACCGGGGAGCTGTTTTTT	CASSPRELTGELFF
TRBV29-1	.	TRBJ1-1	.	TGCAGCGGTCAGAACACTGAAGCTTTCTTT	CSGQNTEAFF
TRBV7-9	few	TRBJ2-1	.	TGTGCCAGCAGCTTAGCGGCCCCCGTAGGTTATGCAGCTCAGGAGCAGTTCTTC	CASSLAAPVGYAAQEQFF
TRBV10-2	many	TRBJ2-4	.	TGCGCCACCCAGATGGGGGGCGAAAACATTCAGTACTTC	CATQMGGENIQYF
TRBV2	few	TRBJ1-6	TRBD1	TGTGCCAGCAGTGGGCTTCGGCAGGGGGCCCGACACCTCCACTTT	CASSGLRQGARHLHF
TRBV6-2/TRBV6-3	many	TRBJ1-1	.	TGTGCCAGCAGTTACCGGGTCTCGGGACCAACTGAAGCTTTCTTT	CASSYRVSGPTEAFF
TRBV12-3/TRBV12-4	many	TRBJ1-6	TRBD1	TGTGCCAGCAGGTCCACAGGGGACTCACCCCTCCACTTT	CASRSTGDSPLHF
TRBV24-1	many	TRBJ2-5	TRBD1	TGTGCCACCAGTGATCGAACCGGGACAGTGCAAGAGACCCAGTACTTC	CATSDRTGTVQETQYF
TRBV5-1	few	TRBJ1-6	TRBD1	TGCGCCAGCAGCCCCGGACAGGAAAGGAATTCACCCCTCCACTTT	CASSPGQERNSPLHF
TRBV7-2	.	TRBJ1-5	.	TGTGCCAGCACCCCTCGGGGGGATTGGAACAATCAGCCCCAGCATTTT	CASTPRGDWNNQPQHF
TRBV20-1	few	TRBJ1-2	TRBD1	TGCAGTGCTAGGGTGGACAGGGGTGCATATGGCTACACCTTC	CSARVDRGAYGYTF
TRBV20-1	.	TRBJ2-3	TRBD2	TGCAGTGCGTCCGGGACTAGCGGGGGGCCGACAGATACGCAGTATTTT	CSASGTSGGPTDTQYF
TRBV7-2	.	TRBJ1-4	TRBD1	TGTGCCAGCACCTCTATGGGGGGGACAGGGCCGGAAAAACTGTTTTTT	CASTSMGGTGPEKLFF
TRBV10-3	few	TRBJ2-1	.	TGTGCCATCAGTGAGTCGAGCGGGCAGTTCTTC	CAISESSGQFF